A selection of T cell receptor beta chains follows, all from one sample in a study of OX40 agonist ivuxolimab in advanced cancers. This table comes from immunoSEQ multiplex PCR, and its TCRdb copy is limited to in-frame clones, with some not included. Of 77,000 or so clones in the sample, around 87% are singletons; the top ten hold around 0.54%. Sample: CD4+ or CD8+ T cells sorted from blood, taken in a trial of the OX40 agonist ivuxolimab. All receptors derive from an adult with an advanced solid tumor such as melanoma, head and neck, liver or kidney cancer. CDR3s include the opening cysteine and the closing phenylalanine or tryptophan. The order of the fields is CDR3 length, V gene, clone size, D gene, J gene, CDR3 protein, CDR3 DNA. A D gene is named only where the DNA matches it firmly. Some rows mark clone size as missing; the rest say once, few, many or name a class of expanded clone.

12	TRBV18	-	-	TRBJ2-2	CASSGSTGELFF	TGTGCCAGCTCGGGGAGCACCGGGGAGCTGTTTTTT
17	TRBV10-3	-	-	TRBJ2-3	CAISRSLGLVSTDTQYF	TGTGCCATCAGTAGGTCCTTAGGGTTGGTTAGCACAGATACGCAGTATTTT
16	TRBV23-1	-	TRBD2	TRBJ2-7	CASSQSRSGGRYEQYF	TGCGCCAGCAGTCAATCAAGGAGCGGGGGTAGGTACGAGCAGTACTTC
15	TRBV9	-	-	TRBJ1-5	CASSEGDVSNQPQHF	TGTGCCAGCAGCGAGGGGGATGTCAGCAATCAGCCCCAGCATTTT
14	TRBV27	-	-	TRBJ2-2	CASSLQPNTGELFF	TGTGCCAGCAGTTTGCAGCCCAACACCGGGGAGCTGTTTTTT
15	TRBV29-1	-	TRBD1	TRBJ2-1	CSVPSGTGVYNEQFF	TGCAGCGTTCCCTCCGGGACAGGGGTCTACAATGAGCAGTTCTTC
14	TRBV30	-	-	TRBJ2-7	CAWSRDRPPYEQYF	TGTGCCTGGAGTAGAGACAGACCGCCCTACGAGCAGTACTTC
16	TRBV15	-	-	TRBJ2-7	CATSRVPGTQSYEQYF	TGTGCCACCAGCAGAGTCCCCGGGACCCAGTCCTACGAGCAGTACTTC
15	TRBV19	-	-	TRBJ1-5	CASRSDKAGNQPQHF	TGTGCCAGTAGGTCTGATAAGGCGGGCAATCAGCCCCAGCATTTT
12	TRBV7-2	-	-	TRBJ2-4	CASSSNRAIQYF	TGTGCCAGCAGCTCCAACCGGGCCATTCAGTACTTC
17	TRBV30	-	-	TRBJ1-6	CAWSPSAPTYYNSPLHF	TGTGCCTGGAGTCCATCGGCCCCAACTTACTATAATTCACCCCTCCACTTT
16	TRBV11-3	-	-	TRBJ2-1	CASSLDRRQEYDEQFF	TGTGCCAGCAGCTTAGATCGAAGGCAGGAATATGATGAGCAGTTCTTC
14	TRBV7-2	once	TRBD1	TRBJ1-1	CASTLQGTNTEAFF	TGTGCCAGCACCTTACAGGGGACGAACACTGAAGCTTTCTTT
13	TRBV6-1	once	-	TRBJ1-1	CASRNAGETEAFF	TGTGCCAGCAGAAACGCAGGGGAGACTGAAGCTTTCTTT
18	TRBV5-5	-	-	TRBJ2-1	CASSLSIPGTLNDNEQFF	TGTGCCAGCAGCTTGTCAATTCCCGGGACCCTAAACGACAATGAGCAGTTCTTC
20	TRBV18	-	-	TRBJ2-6	CASSSFSAPRQYSGANVLTF	TGTGCCAGCTCATCCTTTTCGGCCCCGAGACAGTACTCTGGGGCCAACGTCCTGACTTTC
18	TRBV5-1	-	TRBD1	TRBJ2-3	CASSLGTGVSFYTDTQYF	TGCGCCAGCAGCTTGGGGACAGGGGTTTCGTTCTACACAGATACGCAGTATTTT
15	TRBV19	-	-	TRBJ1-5	CASSIGRSYDQPQHF	TGTGCCAGTAGTATAGGCAGGTCTTACGATCAGCCCCAGCATTTT
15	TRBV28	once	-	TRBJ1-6	CASSSPGGANSPLHF	TGTGCCAGCAGTTCCCCGGGGGGGGCTAATTCACCCCTCCACTTT
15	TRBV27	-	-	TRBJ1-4	CASSFRGLPNEKLFF	TGTGCCAGCAGCTTCAGGGGACTCCCTAATGAAAAACTGTTTTTT
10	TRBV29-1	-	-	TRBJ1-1	CSGTETEAFF	TGCAGCGGGACAGAAACTGAAGCTTTCTTT
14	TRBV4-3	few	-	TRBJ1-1	CASSRQLGNTEAFF	TGCGCCAGCAGCCGACAGCTTGGGAACACTGAAGCTTTCTTT
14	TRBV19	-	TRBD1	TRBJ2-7	CASRRQGGAYEQYF	TGTGCCAGTAGAAGACAGGGTGGAGCCTACGAGCAGTACTTC
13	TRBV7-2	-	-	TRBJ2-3	CASSLEEERNKYF	TGTGCCAGCAGCTTAGAAGAAGAAAGAAACAAGTATTTT
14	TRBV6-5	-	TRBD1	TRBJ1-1	CASSRRDRITEAFF	TGTGCCAGCAGTCGACGGGACAGAATAACTGAAGCTTTCTTT
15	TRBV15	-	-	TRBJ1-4	CATSRDAGWDEKLFF	TGTGCCACCAGCAGAGACGCAGGGTGGGACGAAAAACTGTTTTTT
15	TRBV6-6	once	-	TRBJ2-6	CASGDGSRGANVLTF	TGTGCCAGCGGAGACGGATCGAGGGGGGCCAACGTCCTGACTTTC
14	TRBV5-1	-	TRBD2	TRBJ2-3	CASSSSGTTDTQYF	TGCGCCAGCAGCTCGAGCGGGACCACAGATACGCAGTATTTT
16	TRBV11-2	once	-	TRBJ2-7	CASRPPGAGSSYEQYF	TGTGCCAGCAGACCTCCCGGGGCGGGTAGCTCCTACGAGCAGTACTTC
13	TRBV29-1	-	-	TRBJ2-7	CSAVTGPNYEQYF	TGCAGCGCCGTCACCGGACCTAACTACGAGCAGTACTTC
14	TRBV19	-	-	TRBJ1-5	CASSMQKWVQPQHF	TGTGCCAGTAGTATGCAAAAATGGGTTCAGCCCCAGCATTTT
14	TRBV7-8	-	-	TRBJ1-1	CASSFSQLNTEAFF	TGTGCCAGCAGCTTTAGCCAATTGAACACTGAAGCTTTCTTT
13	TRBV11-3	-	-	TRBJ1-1	CASSLNGWTEAFF	TGTGCCAGCAGCTTAAATGGTTGGACTGAAGCTTTCTTT
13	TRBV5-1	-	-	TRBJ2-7	CASSSEGGYEQYF	TGCGCCAGCAGCTCGGAAGGGGGCTACGAGCAGTACTTC
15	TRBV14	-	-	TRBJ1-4	CASSQEQGRGEKLFF	TGTGCCAGCAGCCAAGAACAGGGTCGAGGGGAAAAACTGTTTTTT
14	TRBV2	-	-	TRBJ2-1	CAISPTDSYNEQFF	TGTGCCATCAGTCCCACGGACTCCTACAATGAGCAGTTCTTC
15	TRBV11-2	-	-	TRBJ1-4	CASSSAGTPIEKLFF	TGTGCCAGCAGCTCAGCCGGGACACCGATTGAAAAACTGTTTTTT
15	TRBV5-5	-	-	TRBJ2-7	CASSLGTTISYEQYF	TGTGCCAGCAGCTTAGGCACAACGATCTCCTACGAGCAGTACTTC
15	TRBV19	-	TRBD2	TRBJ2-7	CASSIASGSPYEQYF	TGTGCCAGTAGTATCGCTAGCGGGAGTCCCTACGAGCAGTACTTC
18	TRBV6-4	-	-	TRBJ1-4	CASSDSTRDSPTDEKLFF	TGTGCCAGCAGTGACTCGACGAGGGACTCGCCTACGGATGAAAAACTGTTTTTT